The 26 T cell receptor beta chains below all came from one sample that was sequenced in a study of shared clonotypes between healthy human individuals. Profiled with immunoSEQ multiplex PCR; TCRdb holds only in-frame clones, not every one. This sample has around 1.1 million clones, with around 77% found just once. The specimen was memory CD4+ T cells from PBMCs. As to subset: CD45RA-negative fraction. These receptors all stem from a man younger than 35 in good health. Some clones in this sample may be carry-over from other donors' samples.

The chain couples TRBV19 to TRBJ2-1; maybe TRBD1 (6 bases). The CDR3 runs 15 residues. Germline values: CDR1 LNHDA, CDR2 SQIVND (reference sequence). V was shortened by 3 bases and J by 6 bases, with 15 bases between the two germline ends. The CDR3 loop is CASSMMAGAVNEQFF. The CDR3 DNA follows: TGTGCCAGTAGTATGATGGCAGGGGCCGTCAATGAGCAGTTCTTC.

The gene calls are TRBV18 and TRBJ2-4; D is possibly TRBD2 (5 bases). Trimming shortened V by 6 bases and J by 8 bases, and 23 bases separated the two germline ends. This CDR3 has 16 residues. Germline CDR1 and CDR2: KGHSH and LQKENI. The CDR3 sequence is CASSKRGWLSEDIQYF. The CDR3 nucleotides read TGTGCCAGCTCCAAACGAGGGTGGCTAAGCGAGGACATTCAGTACTTC.

The chain carries TRBV5-4 and TRBJ2-5; unclear D gene. The CDR3 loop spans 14 amino acids. V lost 2 bases and J lost 0, with 8 bases in between. Germline V CDR1 and CDR2: SGHNT, YYREEE (reference sequence). CDR3 in amino acids: CASSFGRNQETQYF. CDR3 bases: TGTGCCAGCAGCTTTGGGCGGAACCAAGAGACCCAGTACTTC.

The chain couples TRBV7-7 to TRBJ2-1; 8 positions agree with TRBD2. The trim removed 1 base at V and 4 bases at J, leaving 12 bases unmatched. There are 18 residues in the CDR3. Germline loops: CDR1 SSHAT, CDR2 FNYEAQ (reference sequence). The CDR3 is CASSLEPPSGPRYNEQFF. In nucleotides, the CDR3 is TGTGCCAGCAGCTTAGAGCCGCCTAGCGGGCCTAGGTACAATGAGCAGTTCTTC.

As to this clone: Relative to the germline gene, one junction end is altered; a read error may explain this. This chain connects TRBV15 to TRBJ2-7, with 7 bases identical to TRBD2. The length of the CDR3 is 12 residues. Germline V gene lookup returns CDR1 LNHNV and CDR2 YYDKDF (reference sequence). For the CDR3, the DNA is TGTGCCACCAGCTTAGGGAGGGACTTCCAGAACTTC. This codes for CATSLGRDFQNF.

The chain is built from TRBV18 and TRBJ2-1; TRBD2 matches 9 bases. Germline V gene sequence: CDR1 KGHSH, CDR2 LQKENI. Trimming took 2 bases from V and 4 from J; bases not matched to a gene: 3. The CDR3 extends over 15 amino acids. The CDR3 loop is CASSPGAGGYNEQFF. In DNA form, the CDR3 reads TGTGCCAGCTCACCAGGAGCGGGAGGATACAATGAGCAGTTCTTC.

The gene calls are TRBV30 and TRBJ2-5; D possibly matches TRBD1 or TRBD2 (5 bases each). Germline V gene sequence: CDR1 GTSNPN, CDR2 SVGIG (reference sequence). V was trimmed by 0 bases and J by 1 base, leaving 12 bases between them. The CDR3 is made up of 15 amino acids. The CDR3 spells CAWSVGPGTQETQYF. The CDR3 region has the DNA TGTGCCTGGAGTGTAGGGCCCGGGACCCAAGAGACCCAGTACTTC.

In regard to this clone: Additional DNA sequences in this sample encode the identical CDR3. V gene TRBV28 combines with J gene TRBJ1-2; 11 positions match TRBD1. After removal of 6 bases from V and 5 bases from J, the junction contained 5 bases not matched to a gene. The CDR3 length is 14 residues. Per germline, CDR1 MDHEN and CDR2 SYDVKM. CDR3 amino acids: CASSPGQGDYGYTF. In nucleotides, the CDR3 is TGTGCCAGCAGCCCGGGACAGGGGGATTATGGCTACACCTTC.

The chain links TRBV5-6 to TRBJ2-4; TRBD2 agrees at 9 bases. The germline gives CDR1 SGHDT, CDR2 YYEEEE. With 4 bases clipped from V and 0 bases from J, the junction kept 11 bases outside the gene matches. The CDR3 length is 18 residues. The CDR3 loop is CASSGGVAGALAKNIQYF. The CDR3 nucleotides are TGTGCCAGCAGCGGAGGGGTAGCGGGAGCCCTAGCCAAAAACATTCAGTACTTC.

The V and J genes are TRBV21-1 and TRBJ2-2; TRBD2 is the table's D call and was not checked against the DNA. TRBV21-1 is a documented pseudogene. This CDR3 is built from 19 residues. As DNA, the CDR3 is TGTGCCAGCAGCAACGGTTACGGGAGAGACTGGGGTTGTACCGGGGAGCTGTTTTTT. Amino acid sequence: CASSNGYGRDWGCTGELFF.

This clone was seen more than once but under ten times. This sequence joins TRBV6-6 and TRBJ2-3; weak D call: TRBD2 (6 bases). The CDR3 has 12 amino acids. Germline V CDR1 and CDR2: MNHNY, SVGAGI (reference sequence). With 2 bases removed from V and 14 bases from J, the gap between germline ends came to 14 bases. The CDR3 coding sequence is TGTGCCAGCAGTTACAGGGCATACGGGGGGTATTTT. As protein: CASSYRAYGGYF.

The V call is TRBV6-1, the J call TRBJ2-3; 8 bases are a match to TRBD2. With 1 base clipped from V and 4 bases from J, the junction kept 7 bases outside the gene matches. From germline, CDR1 is MNHNS and CDR2 SASEGT. The CDR3 runs to 16 residues. The CDR3 loop is CASSEVTGSGADTQYF. The CDR3 nucleotides are TGTGCCAGCAGTGAAGTTACGGGTAGCGGGGCAGATACGCAGTATTTT.

CDR3 loop: CASSLDLASDNEQFF. The CDR3 DNA reads TGCGCCAGCAGCTTGGATCTAGCTAGCGACAATGAGCAGTTCTTC. V usage is TRBV5-1 and J usage is TRBJ2-1; a possible D gene is TRBD2 (6 bases). The V and J ends lost 0 bases and 5 bases respectively, with 12 bases between them. The CDR3 runs to 15 residues. Germline lookup yields CDR1 SGHRS and CDR2 YFSETQ.

This chain links TRBV28 with TRBJ2-1; 11 bases are shared with TRBD2. Germline V CDR1 and CDR2: MDHEN, SYDVKM. Trimming at V came to 5 bases and at J to 1 base, leaving 1 base not matched to a gene. The CDR3 length is 15 residues. The CDR3, as DNA: TGTGCCAGCAGTAGGACTAGCGGGTCCTACAATGAGCAGTTCTTC. Translation: CASSRTSGSYNEQFF.

The V and J genes are TRBV6-6 and TRBJ1-1; D uncertain. The CDR3 length is 12 residues. From germline, CDR1 is MNHNY and CDR2 SVGAGI (reference sequence). With 7 bases removed from V and 1 base from J, the gap between germline ends came to 7 bases. The CDR3 DNA follows: TGTGCCAGCACCTACCCGAACACTGAAGCTTTCTTT. It yields the protein CASTYPNTEAFF.

The chain is built from TRBV7-2 and TRBJ1-5; no clear D gene. CDR1 and CDR2 from the germline V gene are SGHTA and FQGNSA. This CDR3 contains 15 residues. The V and J ends lost 1 base and 5 bases respectively, with 12 bases between them. This CDR3 reads CASSLVGQDYQPQHF. CDR3 in DNA: TGTGCCAGCAGCTTAGTTGGGCAGGACTATCAGCCCCAGCATTTT.

Comments on this clone: Other nucleotide sequences in the sample specify the same CDR3. This rearrangement joins TRBV5-4 to TRBJ2-2, with 9 positions matching TRBD1. The germline V gene has CDR1 SGHNT and CDR2 YYREEE (reference sequence). CDR3 length: 16 residues. Germline trimming cut 4 bases from V and 2 bases from J; bases unmatched to any gene: 6. Here the CDR3 DNA reads TGTGCCAGCAGCCCCCCGGGACAGGGCAACACCGGGGAGCTGTTTTTT. It codes for CASSPPGQGNTGELFF. The full variable domain, completed using reference TRBV5-4 and TRBJ2-2, is ETGVTQSPTHLIKTRGQQVTLRCSSQSGHNTVSWYQQALGQGPQFIFQYYREEENGRGNFPPRFSGLQFPNYSSELNVNALELDDSALYLCASSPPGQGNTGELFFGEGSRLTVL.

This clone was counted a single time. The DNA is left out, because the CDR3 cannot be placed on it with certainty; the CDR3 is given as TCRdb lists it. Within the sample, other DNA sequences also encode this same CDR3. This sequence joins TRBV28 and TRBJ1-2. Germline V gene sequence: CDR1 MDHEN, CDR2 SYDVKM. The CDR3 extends over 13 residues, inclusive of both ends. The CDR3: CASSFGAGYGYTF.

This clone was observed a handful of times. V is TRBV7-8 and J is TRBJ2-7, with 10 bases fitting TRBD1. In germline, CDR1 is SGHVS, CDR2 FQNEAQ. V lost 0 bases to trimming and J lost 4 bases; unmatched junction nucleotides: 6. The CDR3 has 16 amino acids. This chain's CDR3 is CASSLAAGQGLYEQYF. CDR3 DNA: TGTGCCAGCAGCTTAGCAGCGGGACAGGGGCTTTACGAGCAGTACTTC.

This clone was counted a few times. The chain combines TRBV5-4 with TRBJ2-3, with D perhaps being TRBD1 or TRBD2 (5 bases each). CDR1 is SGHNT, CDR2 YYREEE, per germline (reference sequence). The CDR3 loop spans 15 amino acids. V was clipped by 0 bases and J by 5 bases, with 13 bases between them. The CDR3 DNA follows: TGTGCCAGCAGCTTGGGGGGACGATCAGGAGATACGCAGTATTTT. The encoded protein is CASSLGGRSGDTQYF.

This clone appeared once. The J gene is TRBJ1-2, the V gene TRBV4-1, with D hard to call. Trimming took off 10 bases at V and 9 bases at J, with 18 bases between the two ends. The germline gives CDR1 MGHRA, CDR2 YSYEKL. The length of the CDR3 is 12 residues. The CDR3 coding sequence is TGCGCCACTCAGAGTTTAGACGCGCGCTACACCTTC. This sequence encodes CATQSLDARYTF.

The chain links TRBV5-4 to TRBJ2-3; D is unclear. V was pared by 4 bases and J by 5 bases, with 8 bases between. Germline CDR1 and CDR2: SGHNT and YYREEE (reference sequence). CDR3 size: 12 residues. The CDR3 loop is CASSTNLDTQYF. CDR3 sequence (DNA): TGTGCCAGCAGCACTAATCTAGATACGCAGTATTTT. The variable domain in full, completed from reference TRBV5-4 and TRBJ2-3, reads ETGVTQSPTHLIKTRGQQVTLRCSSQSGHNTVSWYQQALGQGPQFIFQYYREEENGRGNFPPRFSGLQFPNYSSELNVNALELDDSALYLCASSTNLDTQYFGPGTRLTVL.

The V gene is TRBV4-2, the J gene TRBJ1-5; 8 bases line up with TRBD1. Germline CDR1 is LGHNA and CDR2 is YNFKEQ. With 0 bases clipped from V and 4 bases from J, the junction kept 5 bases outside the gene matches. The CDR3 runs to 16 residues. CDR3 protein: CASSQDDTGGNQPQHF. For the CDR3, the DNA is TGTGCCAGCAGCCAAGACGATACAGGGGGGAATCAGCCCCAGCATTTT.

The CDR3 loop reads CASSEVRGANYGYTF. In DNA form, the CDR3 reads TGTGCCAGCAGTGAGGTTCGAGGGGCGAACTATGGCTACACCTTC. The chain uses TRBV2 and TRBJ1-2, with D maybe TRBD1 (5 bases). Germline V lookup: CDR1 SNHLY, CDR2 FYNNEI. The V end was cut by 3 bases, the J end by 2 bases, with 13 bases between. This CDR3 is built from 15 residues.

CDR3 in amino acids: CASSREIGAGQPQHF. CDR3 DNA sequence: TGCGCCAGCAGCCGAGAAATCGGGGCCGGACAGCCCCAGCATTTT. V usage is TRBV4-3 and J usage is TRBJ1-5; D may be TRBD1 (5 bases). CDR1 LGHNA and CDR2 YSLEER come from the germline V gene. The CDR3 contains 15 residues. The V gene lost 4 bases and the J gene lost 7 bases, with 17 bases spanning the gap.

The V call is TRBV30, the J call TRBJ2-1; D is unresolved. The CDR3 has 14 amino acids. The V gene's germline CDR1 is GTSNPN and CDR2 SVGIG (reference sequence). Trimming cost V 3 bases and J 2 bases, with 11 bases left between them. The CDR3 bases are TGTGCCTGGAGCCTCGGGCCCCCCTACAATGAGCAGTTCTTC. It specifies CAWSLGPPYNEQFF. The entire variable domain, with the rest obtained from reference TRBV30 and TRBJ2-1, is as follows: SQTIHQWPATLVQPVGSPLSLECTVEGTSNPNLYWYRQAAGRGLQLLFYSVGIGQISSEVPQNLSASRPQDRQFILSSKKLLLSDSGFYLCAWSLGPPYNEQFFGPGTRLTVL.